These 8 T cell receptor beta chains were sequenced from one sample in a study of read filtering for tumor transcriptome and immune sequencing. This library used approximately 0.4 ug RNA and molecular barcoded adaptors spanning alpha/delta and beta/gamma chains. Using its own MiXCR run on the reads, TCRdb lists one record per CDR3 protein. This table holds 60,000 to 75,000 distinct CDR3 sequences, around 20% found once. The sample comprised a population of CD138-negative cells sorted from bone marrow. These receptors were obtained from a donor aged 40 or over with multiple myeloma.

This clonotype was counted many times. At one end, the junction sequence differs from germline, possibly due to a read error. The V call is TRBV5-8, the J call TRBJ1-1, with D unclear. The CDR3 length is 13 residues. CDR1 is SGHTS and CDR2 is YDEGEE in the germline V gene. The CDR3 is CASSDSVGTEALF. For the CDR3, the DNA is TGTGCCAGCAGCGACTCGGTGGGCACTGAAGCTCTCTTT.

This clonotype was seen ten or more times. The chain joins TRBV20-1 to TRBJ1-6; unclear D gene. The V gene's germline CDR1 is DFQATT and CDR2 SNEGSKA (reference sequence). The CDR3 extends over 14 amino acids. Trimming shortened V by 1 base and J by 9 bases, and 13 bases separated the two germline ends. The CDR3 loop reads CSARGRGTGSPLHF. CDR3 in DNA: TGCAGTGCTAGAGGTCGGGGAACTGGTTCACCCCTCCACTTT.

As to this clonotype: Given a much more abundant clone one base away, this may be a read error. The rearrangement uses TRBV3-1 and TRBJ2-7; the D is unclear. CDR3 length: 14 amino acids. CDR1 LGHDT and CDR2 YNNKEL come from the germline V gene (reference sequence). CDR3 in DNA: TGTGCCAGCAGCCAAGAATGGGCCTCCTACGGGCAGTACTTC. Translated, it gives CASSQEWASYGQYF.

The rearrangement links TRBV15 to TRBJ2-5; the D gene could be TRBD1 or TRBD2 (6 bases each). The length of the CDR3 is 17 residues. Trimming left V 0 bases short and J 9 bases short, with 23 bases between. In germline, CDR1 is LNHNV, CDR2 YYDKDF (reference sequence). The CDR3 is CATSRDPPGTAEGAQYF. The CDR3, as DNA: TGTGCCACCAGCAGAGACCCTCCCGGGACCGCGGAGGGGGCCCAGTACTTC.

This clonotype was seen repeatedly, ten times or more. The V call is TRBV29-1, the J call TRBJ2-3, with 10 bases that match TRBD2. CDR3 length equals 14 residues. Per the germline V gene, CDR1 is SQVTM and CDR2 is ANQGSEA. After removal of 5 bases from V and 2 bases from J, the junction contained 4 bases not matched to a gene. The CDR3 sequence is CSVPAGGFTDTQYF. As DNA, the CDR3 is TGCAGCGTTCCAGCGGGGGGGTTCACAGATACGCAGTATTTT.

At least ten counts were recorded for this clonotype. The V call is TRBV9, the J call TRBJ2-5; a weak D match, TRBD2 (5 bases). Germline assignment: CDR1 SGDLS and CDR2 YYNGEE. The CDR3 totals 12 residues. Trimming took 1 base from V and 5 from J, leaving 6 bases between them. CDR3 amino acids: CASSVRGETQYF. CDR3 coding DNA: TGTGCCAGCAGCGTAAGAGGGGAGACCCAGTACTTC.

In this sample, this clonotype turned up many times. The chain uses TRBV2 and TRBJ2-5; TRBD2 is a possible D gene (5 bases). V lost 10 bases, J lost 5 bases, and 17 bases lay in between. The CDR3 has 13 amino acids. Germline lookup yields CDR1 SNHLY and CDR2 FYNNEI. The CDR3, as DNA: TGTGCCAACCGAAGGGAGTTAGGGGAGACCCAGTACTTC. Its protein product is CANRRELGETQYF.

This clonotype was observed many times. The V gene is TRBV7-9, the J gene TRBJ2-1, with 8 bases fitting TRBD2. The length of the CDR3 is 15 residues. V was pared by 2 bases and J by 0 bases, with 0 bases of the junction left unmatched. Germline-derived CDR1 and CDR2 are SEHNR and FQNEAQ (reference sequence). CDR3 coding DNA: TGTGCCAGCAGCTTACGGGGGGGCTCCTACAATGAGCAGTTCTTC. Protein sequence: CASSLRGGSYNEQFF.